This TCR beta chain is drawn from a study of blood T cell repertoires in COVID-19. Across the study: Specimens from acute and convalescent COVID-19 originated in the United States, Italy and Spain. PBMCs, B-cell-depleted T cells, or T cells provided the cDNA or gDNA that made up the material.

With respect to this clone: At one of its ends the junction is not consistent with the germline gene, which may arise from a read error.

Germline V gene data show CDR1 as LNHDA and CDR2 as SQIVND (reference sequence). The CDR3 consists of 14 residues. Methods used by the authors: Amplification of reference gene primers was used by the study to estimate nucleated cell counts. TCRdb's copy holds only in-frame clones and misses some; the assay was immunoSEQ multiplex PCR. V and J calls plus clone size are reproduced from that table; the DNA served to infer D and trimming. The sample contains 250,000 to 350,000 clones, about 89% of which appear only once. This chain links TRBV19 with TRBJ1-5; no clear D. The receptor was derived from a woman aged 55-70 years with acute or convalescent COVID-19. Source material: peripheral blood. DNA of the CDR3: TGTGCCAGTAGGATAGGAGGGAGCAATCAGCCCCAGCATTTT. It is translated as CASRIGGSNQPQHF.